This TCR beta chain derives from a study of early T cells in non-severe SARS-CoV-2 infection. Germline CDR1 and CDR2: MNHEY and SVGEGT. The CDR3 has 12 amino acids. On this clonotype: This could be a read error, since a much larger clone is one nucleotide away.

Individual cDNA molecules were tagged with unique molecular identifiers, the study reported. TCRdb re-called the 5' RACE reads with MiXCR, one entry per CDR3 protein. The sample holds some 38,000 distinct CDR3 sequences, around 5.4% seen once. The TCR was taken from an adult who was a healthcare worker with PCR-confirmed SARS-CoV-2 infection or an uninfected control (not recorded which). Sample: whole blood, taken at baseline. The J gene is TRBJ2-7, the V gene TRBV6-2 or TRBV6-3; the D gene could be TRBD1 or TRBD2 (6 bases each). DNA for the CDR3: TGTACCAGCAGTGACAACGGGGGCAAGGAGTACTTC. Residues: CTSSDNGGKEYF.